This entry lists 18 T cell receptor beta chains sequenced from one sample in a study of shared clonotypes between healthy human individuals. Terminally differentiated effector memory CD45RA+ cells were excluded from the naive CD8 cells, which were CD45RO-negative and positively selected for CCR7. The table came from immunoSEQ multiplex PCR; TCRdb's copy has only in-frame clones and leaves some out. The profile shows about 2.1 million clones, over 85% of them singletons. Sequencing was performed on naive CD8+ T cells from PBMCs. The receptors shown here come from a man younger than 30 in good health. Some clones in this sample may be carry-over from other donors' samples.

The CDR3 nucleotides are TGTGCCAGTAGTTTACCACACAGGGTCGTGGGATCCTACAATGAGCAGTTCTTC. This translates into CASSLPHRVVGSYNEQFF. This chain links TRBV19 with TRBJ2-1; D possibly corresponds to TRBD1 (6 bases). V lost 5 bases, J lost 1 base, and 21 bases lay in between. CDR1 and CDR2 from the germline V gene are LNHDA and SQIVND (reference sequence). The CDR3 spans 18 residues.

V gene TRBV28 combines with J gene TRBJ1-1; tentative D call: TRBD1 (6 bases). The ends were cut back, 5 bases at V and 1 base at J, with 17 bases in the middle. CDR3 length: 16 residues. Germline V gene sequence: CDR1 MDHEN, CDR2 SYDVKM. CDR3: CASSPGVGAQNTEAFF. The CDR3 region has the DNA TGTGCCAGCAGTCCGGGGGTGGGGGCCCAGAACACTGAAGCTTTCTTT.

The V and J genes are TRBV9 and TRBJ1-2; D ambiguous. This CDR3 contains 13 residues. Trimming took 1 base from V and 4 from J, leaving 8 bases between them. The V gene's germline CDR1 is SGDLS and CDR2 YYNGEE. The CDR3 region is CASSVSASYGYTF. The CDR3, as DNA: TGTGCCAGCAGCGTATCGGCCAGCTATGGCTACACCTTC.

This clone was detected only once. The chain recombines TRBV27 with TRBJ1-4; D might be TRBD1 (5 bases). CDR3 length equals 15 residues. CDR1 MNHEY and CDR2 SMNVEV come from the germline V gene (reference sequence). The ends were cut back, 7 bases at V and 7 bases at J, with 19 bases in the middle. CDR3 residues: CASTISRGGGEKLFF. The DNA of the CDR3 is TGTGCCAGCACCATCTCCCGGGGGGGTGGTGAAAAACTGTTTTTT.

This clone was seen more than once but under ten times. This rearrangement joins TRBV27 to TRBJ1-4; TRBD1 matches at 7 bases. Germline V CDR1 and CDR2: MNHEY, SMNVEV (reference sequence). Losses at the gene ends were 5 bases for V and 0 bases for J; bases not matched to a gene: 3. This CDR3 contains 15 residues. Written as DNA, the CDR3 is TGTGCCAGCAGTCCGGGACAGACAACTAATGAAAAACTGTTTTTT. Translation: CASSPGQTTNEKLFF. Supplemented by reference TRBV27 and TRBJ1-4, the full variable domain reads EAQVTQNPRYLITVTGKKLTVTCSQNMNHEYMSWYRQDPGLGLRQIYYSMNVEVTDKGDVPEGYKVSRKEKRNFPLILESPSPNQTSLYFCASSPGQTTNEKLFFGSGTQLSVL.

This chain's CDR3 is CASSPGTSRSTDTQYF. DNA for the CDR3: TGTGCCAGCAGCCCGGGGACTAGTCGTAGCACAGATACGCAGTATTTT. The chain links TRBV7-6 to TRBJ2-3; 8 nucleotides match TRBD2. Losses at the gene ends were 5 bases for V and 0 bases for J; bases not matched to a gene: 7. Looked up from germline, CDR1 is SGHVS and CDR2 is FNYEAQ. This CDR3 comprises 16 residues. Together with reference TRBV7-6 and TRBJ2-3, the CDR3 gives the full variable domain: GAGVSQSPRYKVTKRGQDVALRCDPISGHVSLYWYRQALGQGPEFLTYFNYEAQQDKSGLPNDRFSAERPEGSISTLTIQRTEQRDSAMYRCASSPGTSRSTDTQYFGPGTRLTVL.

This chain uses TRBV14 with TRBJ2-1; TRBD2 is a possible D gene (6 bases). V was clipped by 3 bases and J by 1 base, with 16 bases between them. The CDR3 consists of 17 residues. The germline gives CDR1 SGHDN, CDR2 FVKESK. Here the CDR3 reads CASSHVPIGRSYNEQFF. The CDR3 DNA sequence: TGTGCCAGCAGCCACGTCCCCATTGGGAGGTCCTACAATGAGCAGTTCTTC.

The rearrangement uses TRBV30 and TRBJ2-3, with D maybe TRBD1 (5 bases). V was cut by 8 bases and J by 2 bases, with 20 bases left in between. Germline V CDR1 and CDR2: GTSNPN, SVGIG (reference sequence). The CDR3 spans 15 residues. The CDR3 sequence is CAADSLDSDTDTQYF. The CDR3 DNA sequence: TGTGCCGCTGATAGTTTAGACAGCGACACAGATACGCAGTATTTT. The complete variable domain, with remaining parts taken from reference TRBV30 and TRBJ2-3, reads SQTIHQWPATLVQPVGSPLSLECTVEGTSNPNLYWYRQAAGRGLQLLFYSVGIGQISSEVPQNLSASRPQDRQFILSSKKLLLSDSGFYLCAADSLDSDTDTQYFGPGTRLTVL.

This sequence joins TRBV4-3 and TRBJ1-2, with 9 bases identical to TRBD1. The CDR3 covers 16 residues. Trimming took 4 bases from V and 6 from J; bases not matched to a gene: 12. Germline CDR1 reads LGHNA; CDR2 reads YSLEER. CDR3 in amino acids: CASSPKTGQGTDGYTF. The DNA for the CDR3 is TGCGCCAGCAGCCCAAAAACGGGACAGGGAACGGATGGCTACACCTTC.

This rearrangement joins TRBV5-1 to TRBJ1-3; D is ambiguous. Deletions cut 8 bases from V and 0 bases from J, with 3 bases between. The V gene's germline CDR1 is SGHRS and CDR2 YFSETQ. The CDR3 has 11 amino acids. The CDR3 here is CASHSGNTIYF. The CDR3 coding sequence is TGCGCCAGTCACTCTGGAAACACCATATATTTT.

This rearrangement joins TRBV6-1 to TRBJ1-1; possibly TRBD1 for D (5 bases). V shed 3 bases and J shed 5 bases, with 10 bases lying between them. The CDR3 runs 13 residues. CDR1 MNHNS and CDR2 SASEGT come from the germline V gene. The CDR3 is CASSEGRGTEAFF. CDR3 nucleotides: TGTGCCAGCAGTGAGGGGCGAGGGACTGAAGCTTTCTTT.

The V and J genes are TRBV20-1 and TRBJ1-2; the D is unclear. The V gene lost 3 bases and the J gene lost 3 bases, with 5 bases spanning the gap. Germline CDR1 DFQATT, CDR2 SNEGSKA (reference sequence). CDR3 length equals 11 residues. Here the CDR3 reads CSASSHYGYTF. The CDR3 DNA sequence: TGCAGTGCTAGTTCGCACTATGGCTACACCTTC.

The chain couples TRBV19 to TRBJ1-5; 9 bases map to TRBD1. The CDR3 runs 16 residues. Germline V CDR1 and CDR2: LNHDA, SQIVND (reference sequence). With 7 bases clipped from V and 0 bases from J, the junction kept 7 bases outside the gene matches. CDR3 sequence: CASKETGGASNQPQHF. CDR3 sequence (DNA): TGTGCCAGTAAGGAGACAGGGGGAGCTAGCAATCAGCCCCAGCATTTT.

The chain joins TRBV4-3 to TRBJ2-3; no firm D call. The CDR3 extends over 14 amino acids. The germline V and J ends were trimmed by 0 bases and 4 bases, with 8 bases remaining between them. Germline CDR1 reads LGHNA; CDR2 reads YSLEER. The CDR3 nucleotides are TGCGCCAGCAGCCAAGAAATCGGCGCAGATACGCAGTATTTT. Amino acid sequence: CASSQEIGADTQYF.

The chain uses TRBV18 and TRBJ2-1; 11 bases are shared with TRBD1. This CDR3 spans 16 amino acids. V lost 5 bases and J lost 5; bases outside the gene matches: 8. CDR1 KGHSH and CDR2 LQKENI come from the germline V gene. CDR3 sequence (DNA): TGTGCCAGCTCAACCCGGACAGGGGGCTTGGACAATGAGCAGTTCTTC. This translates into CASSTRTGGLDNEQFF.

The chain joins TRBV6-5 to TRBJ2-1, with 10 bases matching TRBD2. With V trimmed by 0 bases and J by 5 bases, 4 bases remained unmatched. The CDR3 is made up of 16 amino acids. Germline V CDR1 and CDR2: MNHEY, SVGAGI. CDR3 sequence: CASSYSLAGVDNEQFF. In nucleotides, the CDR3 is TGTGCCAGCAGTTACTCCCTAGCGGGAGTTGACAATGAGCAGTTCTTC.

This sequence joins TRBV7-9 and TRBJ1-2; 7 bases are a match to TRBD1. This CDR3 has 15 residues. Trimming at V came to 0 bases and at J to 4 bases, leaving 5 bases not matched to a gene. Germline V lookup: CDR1 SEHNR, CDR2 FQNEAQ (reference sequence). The chain's CDR3 is CASSLANRGLYGYTF. The CDR3 DNA reads as TGTGCCAGCAGCTTAGCGAACAGGGGCCTCTATGGCTACACCTTC.

J is TRBJ2-7 and V is TRBV19, with TRBD2 as a possible D gene (5 bases). V gave up 3 bases and J gave up 0 bases, with 9 bases separating them. The CDR3 covers 14 residues. Germline V lookup: CDR1 LNHDA, CDR2 SQIVND (reference sequence). The CDR3 loop reads CASSMRESSYEQYF. CDR3 DNA sequence: TGTGCCAGTAGTATGAGGGAGAGCTCCTACGAGCAGTACTTC.